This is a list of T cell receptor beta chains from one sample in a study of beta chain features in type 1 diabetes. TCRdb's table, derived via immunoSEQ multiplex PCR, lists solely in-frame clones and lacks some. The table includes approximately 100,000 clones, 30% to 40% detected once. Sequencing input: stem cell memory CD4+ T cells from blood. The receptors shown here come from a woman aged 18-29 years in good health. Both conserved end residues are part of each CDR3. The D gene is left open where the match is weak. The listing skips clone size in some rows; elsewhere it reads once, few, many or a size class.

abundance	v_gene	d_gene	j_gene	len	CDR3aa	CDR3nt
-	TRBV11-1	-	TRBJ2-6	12	CASSFQENVLTF	TGTGCCAGCAGCTTCCAGGAAAACGTCCTGACTTTC
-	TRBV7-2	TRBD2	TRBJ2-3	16	CASSLVGGRGTDTQYF	TGTGCCAGCAGCTTAGTGGGCGGGAGGGGAACAGATACGCAGTATTTT
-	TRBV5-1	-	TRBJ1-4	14	CASSLSRVNEKLFF	TGCGCCAGCAGCTTGTCCAGGGTTAATGAAAAACTGTTTTTT
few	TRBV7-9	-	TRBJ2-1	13	CASSLESYNEQFF	TGTGCCAGCAGCTTAGAATCATACAATGAGCAGTTCTTC
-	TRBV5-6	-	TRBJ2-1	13	CASSFTVYNEQFF	TGTGCCAGCAGCTTTACTGTTTACAATGAGCAGTTCTTC
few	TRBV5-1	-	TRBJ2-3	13	CASMERPIDTQYF	TGCGCCAGCATGGAGCGCCCCATAGATACGCAGTATTTT
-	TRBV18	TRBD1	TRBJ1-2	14	CASSPPGQVGGYTF	TGTGCCAGCTCACCCCCGGGACAGGTGGGTGGCTACACCTTC
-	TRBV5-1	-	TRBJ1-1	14	CASSLTPTVTEAFF	TGCGCCAGCAGCTTAACCCCGACAGTCACTGAAGCTTTCTTT
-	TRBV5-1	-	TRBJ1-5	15	CASSLGDISNQPQHF	TGCGCCAGCAGCTTGGGGGACATTAGCAATCAGCCCCAGCATTTT
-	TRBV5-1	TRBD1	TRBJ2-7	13	CASRGDRGYEQYF	TGCGCCAGCAGGGGGGACAGGGGGTACGAGCAGTACTTC
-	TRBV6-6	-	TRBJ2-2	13	CASFQRSVGELFF	TGTGCCAGCTTCCAGCGGTCGGTCGGGGAGCTGTTTTTT
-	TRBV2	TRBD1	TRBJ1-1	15	CASRASTPGQGEAFF	TGTGCCAGCAGAGCATCAACACCGGGACAGGGTGAAGCTTTCTTT
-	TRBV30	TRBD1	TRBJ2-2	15	CAWSSGQGFTGELFF	TGTGCCTGGAGCTCGGGACAGGGGTTCACCGGGGAGCTGTTTTTT
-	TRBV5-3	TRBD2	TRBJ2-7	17	CARSLPETGTKAYEQYF	TGTGCCAGAAGCCTCCCCGAAACCGGGACTAAAGCCTACGAGCAGTACTTC
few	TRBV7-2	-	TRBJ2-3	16	CASRREAGWFTDTQYF	TGTGCCAGCAGACGAGAGGCAGGGTGGTTCACAGATACGCAGTATTTT
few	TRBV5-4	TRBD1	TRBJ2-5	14	CASSRDRESETQYF	TGTGCCAGCAGCAGGGACAGGGAGTCGGAGACCCAGTACTTC
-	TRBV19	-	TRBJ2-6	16	CASSTLTVPGANVLTF	TGTGCCAGTAGTACCTTAACGGTGCCTGGGGCCAACGTCCTGACTTTC
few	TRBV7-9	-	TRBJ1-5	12	CASSLVGQPQHF	TGTGCCAGCAGCTTAGTCGGTCAGCCCCAGCATTTT
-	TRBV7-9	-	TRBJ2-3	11	CASSLVGQMYF	TGTGCCAGCAGCTTAGTAGGACAGATGTATTTT
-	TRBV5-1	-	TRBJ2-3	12	CASSSGTDTQYF	TGCGCCAGCTCCAGCGGGACAGATACGCAGTATTTT
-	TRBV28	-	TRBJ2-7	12	CASSILRDEQYF	TGTGCCAGCAGTATCCTACGGGACGAGCAGTACTTC
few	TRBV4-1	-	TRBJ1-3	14	CASSQDRGRNTIYF	TGCGCCAGCAGCCAAGATAGAGGTCGAAACACCATATATTTT
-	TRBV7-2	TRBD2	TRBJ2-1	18	CASSLAGGSIFPYNEQFF	TGTGCCAGCAGCTTAGCGGGAGGGTCTATATTTCCCTACAATGAGCAGTTCTTC
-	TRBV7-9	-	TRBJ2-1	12	CASSLRGGEQFF	TGTGCCAGCAGCCTCAGGGGTGGGGAGCAGTTCTTC
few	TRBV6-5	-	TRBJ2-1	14	CASSRDSSYNEQFF	TGTGCCAGCAGCCGGGATAGCTCCTACAATGAGCAGTTCTTC
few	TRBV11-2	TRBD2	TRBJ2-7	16	CASSPGLAGSIYEQYF	TGTGCCAGCAGCCCGGGACTAGCGGGATCTATCTACGAGCAGTACTTC
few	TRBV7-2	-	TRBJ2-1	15	CASSESGYRYNEQFF	TGTGCCAGCAGCGAGAGCGGGTACCGGTACAATGAGCAGTTCTTC
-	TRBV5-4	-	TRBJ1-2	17	CASSLRSGTYRNYGYTF	TGTGCCAGCAGCTTGAGAAGTGGGACTTATCGAAACTATGGCTACACCTTC
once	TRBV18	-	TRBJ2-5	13	CASSLSDQETQYF	TGTGCCAGCTCACTTAGCGACCAAGAGACCCAGTACTTC
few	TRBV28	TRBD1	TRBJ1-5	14	CASSYHRGGQPQHF	TGTGCCAGCAGCTACCACAGGGGCGGGCAGCCCCAGCATTTT
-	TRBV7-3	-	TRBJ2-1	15	CASSPVGRSYNEQFF	TGTGCCAGCAGCCCTGTGGGGAGATCCTACAATGAGCAGTTCTTC
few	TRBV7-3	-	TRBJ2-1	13	CASSFVRDNEQFF	TGTGCCAGCAGCTTCGTCCGGGACAATGAGCAGTTCTTC
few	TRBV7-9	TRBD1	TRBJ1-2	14	CASTMTGSNYGYTF	TGTGCCAGCACCATGACAGGGTCTAACTATGGCTACACCTTC
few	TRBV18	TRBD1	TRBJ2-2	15	CASSPDRADAGELFF	TGTGCCAGCTCACCGGACAGGGCGGATGCCGGGGAGCTGTTTTTT
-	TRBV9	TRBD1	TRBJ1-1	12	CASSGYRGEAFF	TGTGCCAGCAGCGGTTACAGGGGTGAAGCTTTCTTT
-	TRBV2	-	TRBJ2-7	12	CASRGQTYEQYF	TGTGCCAGCAGGGGGCAGACCTACGAGCAGTACTTC
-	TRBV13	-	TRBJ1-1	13	CASTNRRVAEAFF	TGTGCCAGCACCAATCGACGGGTGGCTGAAGCTTTCTTT
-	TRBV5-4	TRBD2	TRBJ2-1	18	CASRGGLAGGGKGNEQFF	TGTGCCAGCAGGGGGGGGCTAGCGGGAGGGGGAAAAGGCAATGAGCAGTTCTTC
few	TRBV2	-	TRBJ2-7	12	CASSGGGYEQYF	TGTGCCAGCAGTGGAGGGGGCTACGAGCAGTACTTC
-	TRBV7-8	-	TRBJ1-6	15	CASSLAVYPGSPLHF	TGTGCCAGCAGCTTAGCGGTTTATCCAGGCTCACCCCTCCACTTT
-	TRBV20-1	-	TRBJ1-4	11	CSAGPREKLFF	TGCAGTGCTGGCCCCCGCGAAAAACTGTTTTTT
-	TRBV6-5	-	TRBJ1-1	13	CASSYWTDTEAFF	TGTGCCAGCAGTTACTGGACAGATACTGAAGCTTTCTTT
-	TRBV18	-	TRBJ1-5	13	CASSLDINQPQHF	TGTGCCAGCTCATTGGACATAAATCAGCCCCAGCATTTT
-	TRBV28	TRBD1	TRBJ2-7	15	CASSFQDRELYEQYF	TGTGCCAGCAGTTTCCAGGACAGGGAACTCTACGAGCAGTACTTC
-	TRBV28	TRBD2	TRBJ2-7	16	CASSFWASGSSYEQYF	TGTGCCAGCAGTTTCTGGGCTAGCGGGAGCTCCTACGAGCAGTACTTC
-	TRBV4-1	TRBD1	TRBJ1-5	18	CASSRTGAKGIRNQPQHF	TGCGCCAGCAGCCGCACAGGGGCCAAGGGAATTCGCAATCAGCCCCAGCATTTT